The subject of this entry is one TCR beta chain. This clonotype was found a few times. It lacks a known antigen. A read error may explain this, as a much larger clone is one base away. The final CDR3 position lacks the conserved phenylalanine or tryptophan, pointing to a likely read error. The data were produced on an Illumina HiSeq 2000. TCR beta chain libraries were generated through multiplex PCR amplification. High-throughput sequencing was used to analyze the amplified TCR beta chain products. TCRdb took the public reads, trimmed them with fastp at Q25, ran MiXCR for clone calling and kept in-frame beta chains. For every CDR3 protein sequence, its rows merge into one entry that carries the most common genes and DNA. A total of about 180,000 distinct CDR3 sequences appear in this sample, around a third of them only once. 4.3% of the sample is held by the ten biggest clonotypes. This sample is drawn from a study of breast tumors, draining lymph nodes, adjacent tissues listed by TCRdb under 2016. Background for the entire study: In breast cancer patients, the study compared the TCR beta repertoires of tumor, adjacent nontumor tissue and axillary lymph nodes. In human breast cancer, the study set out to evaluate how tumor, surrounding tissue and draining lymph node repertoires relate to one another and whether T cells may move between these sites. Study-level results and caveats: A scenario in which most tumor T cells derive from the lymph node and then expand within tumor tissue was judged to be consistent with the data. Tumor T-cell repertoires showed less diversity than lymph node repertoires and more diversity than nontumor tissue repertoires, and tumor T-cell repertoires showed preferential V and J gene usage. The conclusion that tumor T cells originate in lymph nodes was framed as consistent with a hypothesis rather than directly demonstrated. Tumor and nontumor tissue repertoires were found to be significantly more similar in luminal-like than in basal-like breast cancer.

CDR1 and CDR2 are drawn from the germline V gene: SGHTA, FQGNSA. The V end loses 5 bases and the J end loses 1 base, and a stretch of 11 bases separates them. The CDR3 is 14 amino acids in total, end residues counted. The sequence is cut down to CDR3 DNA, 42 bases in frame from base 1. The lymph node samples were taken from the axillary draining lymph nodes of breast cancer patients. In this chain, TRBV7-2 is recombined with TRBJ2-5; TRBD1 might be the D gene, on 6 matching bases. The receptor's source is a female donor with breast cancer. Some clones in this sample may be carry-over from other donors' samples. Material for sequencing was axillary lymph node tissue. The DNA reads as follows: TGTGCCAGCAGCCGTCAGACAGGCCAAGAGACCCAGTACCTC. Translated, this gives CASSRQTGQETQYL.